This T cell receptor (beta chain) was retrieved from a study of cytomegalovirus exposure and HLA in healthy donors. Study context: Earlier results showed 117 million unique TCR beta sequences derived from 150 million to 200 million T cells. General study points: The listing of 150 or so TCR beta chains classed them as cytomegalovirus-associated.

PCR involved 60 Vbeta and 13 Jbeta primers. Only in-frame clones appear in the TCRdb table, and some are missing; sequencing was by immunoSEQ multiplex PCR. The sample shows about 110,000 clones, about four fifths of them seen only once. With regard to this clone: The antigen is unknown.

Participants comprised healthy donors of bone marrow. The V and J ends lost 1 base and 2 bases respectively, with 12 bases between them. The CDR3 sequence is 15 residues long. Germline CDR1 reads SEHNR; CDR2 reads FQNEAQ (reference sequence). The V and J genes are TRBV7-9 and TRBJ2-7, with a tentative D call TRBD1 (5 bases). The TCR sequence derives from a woman aged 50 to 60 in good health and CMV-seropositive. The sample consisted of PBMCs. CDR3 DNA: TGTGCCAGCAGCTTAGGTGCTGGACAACCCTACGAGCAGTACTTC. Its protein is CASSLGAGQPYEQYF.